What follows are 21 T cell receptor beta chains derived from one specimen sequenced in a study of blood T cells in healthy people across ages. Then a second PCR, running roughly 6 to 12 cycles, was carried out with a sample-barcoded 5' primer and a J-beta primer mix. TCRdb re-derived calls from the 5' RACE reads in MiXCR, one entry per CDR3 protein. The sample shows 540,000 or so distinct CDR3 sequences, 25% to 30% of them seen only once. The sequencing input was blood. The receptors derive from a woman in her 70s in good health.

The chain combines TRBV3-1 with TRBJ1-1; 10 bases are shared with TRBD1. CDR3 length: 17 residues. With V trimmed by 3 bases and J by 0 bases, 7 bases remained unmatched. Germline CDR1 LGHDT, CDR2 YNNKEL (reference sequence). CDR3 coding DNA: TGTGCCAGCAGCCAGGGACAGGGGAGGTTGGTGAACACTGAAGCTTTCTTT. Its protein is CASSQGQGRLVNTEAFF.

This chain uses TRBV5-1 with TRBJ1-1; D is unresolved. The length of the CDR3 is 13 residues. From germline, CDR1 is SGHRS and CDR2 YFSETQ. V was pared by 4 bases and J by 4 bases, with 11 bases between. CDR3 sequence: CASSPGWATEAFF. The CDR3 DNA reads as TGCGCCAGCAGCCCGGGTTGGGCCACTGAAGCTTTCTTT.

This clonotype showed up just a few times. This chain joins TRBV3-1 and TRBJ1-2; D not certain. The CDR3 is made up of 16 amino acids. Germline CDR1 and CDR2: LGHDT and YNNKEL (reference sequence). V was clipped by 3 bases and J by 0 bases, with 14 bases between them. For the CDR3, the DNA is TGTGCCAGCAGCCATCCCCGGGGAGCCCCTAACTATGGCTACACCTTC. It codes for CASSHPRGAPNYGYTF.

This chain joins TRBV20-1 and TRBJ2-3, with 7 bases aligning to TRBD2. V gave up 2 bases and J gave up 8 bases; unmatched junction bases: 10. CDR1 and CDR2 from the germline V gene are DFQATT and SNEGSKA (reference sequence). CDR3 length: 14 residues. The CDR3 protein is CSARLGGGSGTQYF. CDR3 coding DNA: TGCAGTGCTAGATTGGGGGGGGGATCAGGTACGCAGTATTTT.

The rearrangement joins TRBV3-1 to TRBJ1-4; a possible D gene is TRBD1 (5 bases). Germline V gene lookup returns CDR1 LGHDT and CDR2 YNNKEL (reference sequence). Deletions cut 1 base from V and 1 base from J, with 7 bases between. The CDR3 is 15 amino acids. The CDR3 bases are TGTGCCAGCAGCCAAGGCCAGGGAACTAATGAAAAACTGTTTTTT. It is translated as CASSQGQGTNEKLFF.

The V and J genes are TRBV7-2 and TRBJ2-7, with a possible D match to TRBD1 (6 bases). Deletions cut 5 bases from V and 3 bases from J, with 14 bases between. Germline CDR1 and CDR2: SGHTA and FQGNSA. The CDR3 is made up of 14 amino acids. CDR3 residues: CASSLTGNLYEQYF. In nucleotides, the CDR3 is TGTGCCAGCAGCCTTACAGGGAATCTCTACGAGCAGTACTTC. The whole variable domain, remainder taken from reference TRBV7-2 and TRBJ2-7, is GAGVSQSPSNKVTEKGKDVELRCDPISGHTALYWYRQSLGQGLEFLIYFQGNSAPDKSGLPSDRFSAERTGGSVSTLTIQRTQQEDSAVYLCASSLTGNLYEQYFGPGTRLTVT.

This clonotype has more than one count but fewer than ten. The chain links TRBV18 to TRBJ1-1, with D possibly being TRBD1 (5 bases). The ends were cut back, 4 bases at V and 8 bases at J, with 20 bases in the middle. The V gene's germline CDR1 is KGHSH and CDR2 LQKENI. This CDR3 contains 15 residues. This chain's CDR3 is CASSQTTVVQREAFF. The CDR3 DNA reads TGTGCCAGCTCACAAACGACAGTCGTACAACGCGAAGCTTTCTTT.

The V gene is TRBV6-5, the J gene TRBJ1-2; perhaps TRBD1 as D (5 bases). Germline CDR1 reads MNHEY; CDR2 reads SVGAGI. CDR3 length: 14 amino acids. V was shortened by 4 bases and J by 8 bases, with 17 bases between the two germline ends. The CDR3 here is CASSSPSGDAGYTF. CDR3 coding DNA: TGTGCCAGCAGTTCTCCTTCGGGGGACGCGGGCTACACCTTC.

J is TRBJ1-2 and V is TRBV20-1, with 9 bases fitting TRBD1. V lost 1 base to trimming and J lost 3 bases; unmatched junction nucleotides: 0. This CDR3 spans 13 amino acids. The V gene's germline CDR1 is DFQATT and CDR2 SNEGSKA (reference sequence). CDR3 residues: CSARGTGDYGYTF. The DNA for the CDR3 is TGCAGTGCTAGAGGGACAGGGGACTATGGCTACACCTTC.

The chain has TRBV28 and TRBJ2-3; 9 nucleotides agree with TRBD2. There are 16 residues in the CDR3. Trimming took 5 bases from V and 1 from J; bases not matched to a gene: 7. Germline CDR1 reads MDHEN; CDR2 reads SYDVKM. The CDR3 protein is CASSTLAGAGTDTQYF. The CDR3 DNA reads as TGTGCCAGCAGTACATTAGCGGGAGCTGGCACAGATACGCAGTATTTT.

The CDR3 DNA reads as TGTGCCAGCAGCTTAGGCGGAGGGGGTTGGGCCTATGGCTACACCTTC. This sequence encodes CASSLGGGGWAYGYTF. The genes are TRBV7-2 and TRBJ1-2; the D gene is possibly TRBD1 (6 bases). V shed 1 base and J shed 4 bases, with 16 bases lying between them. The CDR3 consists of 16 residues. The germline V gene has CDR1 SGHTA and CDR2 FQGNSA.

V gene TRBV6-7 combines with J gene TRBJ2-7; D is uncertain. TRBV6-7 falls under the ORF class, with uncertain function. V dropped 3 bases and J dropped 12 bases, with 12 bases sitting between them. This CDR3 is built from 11 residues. CDR3 DNA sequence: TGTGCCAGCAGTTATACCCGTTGGGGGTACTTC. Amino acid sequence: CASSYTRWGYF.

The V call is TRBV15, the J call TRBJ2-1; 10 bases match TRBD2. With V trimmed by 1 base and J by 3 bases, 3 bases remained unmatched. This CDR3 is built from 16 residues. Germline loops: CDR1 LNHNV, CDR2 YYDKDF (reference sequence). The CDR3, as DNA: TGTGCCACCAGCAGAGCTAGCGGGAGAATCTACAATGAGCAGTTCTTC. Amino acids: CATSRASGRIYNEQFF.

This clonotype was counted a few times. The V and J genes are TRBV29-1 and TRBJ2-2; D may be TRBD2 (6 bases). The V gene's germline CDR1 is SQVTM and CDR2 ANQGSEA. The germline V and J ends were trimmed by 4 bases and 5 bases, with 8 bases remaining between them. This CDR3 contains 12 residues. The CDR3 loop reads CSVGRGTGELFF. CDR3 DNA sequence: TGCAGCGTTGGTCGGGGGACCGGGGAGCTGTTTTTT.

Only a few counts were recorded for this clonotype. This chain joins TRBV20-1 and TRBJ2-1; 10 nucleotides align to TRBD1. Germline loops: CDR1 DFQATT, CDR2 SNEGSKA (reference sequence). V shed 2 bases and J 10 bases; nucleotides not matched to a gene: 14. The CDR3 sequence is 16 residues long. For the CDR3, the DNA is TGCAGTGCTAGAATCGGCGACAGGGGGCCCGGGGGGGAGCAGTTCTTC. This codes for CSARIGDRGPGGEQFF.

The sample holds a few counts of this clonotype. CDR3 sequence reads: CASSTGQGREKLFF. CDR3 nucleotide sequence: TGTGCCAGCAGTACTGGACAGGGGAGAGAAAAACTGTTTTTT. The gene calls are TRBV12-3 or TRBV12-4 and TRBJ1-4, with 9 bases identical to TRBD1. This CDR3 is built from 14 residues. V lost 5 bases to trimming and J lost 8 bases; unmatched junction nucleotides: 6.

V and J are TRBV6-5 and TRBJ1-1; maybe TRBD1 (6 bases). V lost 6 bases to trimming and J lost 11 bases, with 13 bases between them. Germline V gene data show CDR1 as MNHEY and CDR2 as SVGAGI. This CDR3 contains 11 residues. CDR3 residues: CASSPGHRAFF. CDR3 nucleotide sequence: TGTGCCAGCAGCCCGGGACACAGGGCTTTCTTT.

The rearrangement links TRBV12-3 or TRBV12-4 to TRBJ2-5; TRBD2 matches at 8 bases. V shed 6 bases and J 5 bases; nucleotides not matched to a gene: 11. This CDR3 comprises 15 residues. The CDR3 protein is CASRRLATSDETQYF. The CDR3, as DNA: TGTGCCAGCAGACGTCTAGCGACTAGCGATGAGACCCAGTACTTC.

This clonotype appeared a few times. An end of the junction differs from the germline gene, which may be a read error. V usage is TRBV7-3 and J usage is TRBJ2-3; no clear D gene. Germline V gives CDR1 SGHTA, CDR2 FQGTGA. This CDR3 region has 15 residues. This CDR3 reads CASSLVAVSTDTQYF. DNA for the CDR3: TGTGCAAGCAGCTTAGTGGCAGTTAGCACAGATACGCAGTATTTT. Supplemented by reference TRBV7-3 and TRBJ2-3, the full variable domain reads GAGVSQTPSNKVTEKGKYVELRCDPISGHTALYWYRQSLGQGPEFLIYFQGTGAADDSGLPNDRFFAVRPEGSVSTLKIQRTERGDSAVYLCASSLVAVSTDTQYFGPGTRLTVL.

The rearrangement links TRBV11-1 to TRBJ2-7, with D uncertain. The germline V gene has CDR1 SGHAT and CDR2 FQDESV (reference sequence). V lost 1 base to trimming and J lost 4 bases, with 8 bases between them. This CDR3 region has 13 residues. The CDR3 spells CASSLGVWYEQYF. For the CDR3, the DNA is TGTGCCAGCAGCTTAGGGGTGTGGTACGAGCAGTACTTC. Filled out from reference TRBV11-1 and TRBJ2-7, the complete variable domain reads EAEVAQSPRYKITEKSQAVAFWCDPISGHATLYWYRQILGQGPELLVQFQDESVVDDSQLPKDRFSAERLKGVDSTLKIQPAELGDSAMYLCASSLGVWYEQYFGPGTRLTVT.

The table lists this clonotype with many counts. The CDR3: CASSGPGQETQYF. CDR3 DNA sequence: TGTGCCAGCAGCGGTCCGGGGCAAGAGACCCAGTACTTC. V and J are TRBV7-2 and TRBJ2-5; maybe TRBD2 (5 bases). The germline V gene encodes CDR1 SGHTA and CDR2 FQGNSA. The V gene lost 5 bases and the J gene lost 2 bases, with 9 bases spanning the gap. This CDR3 has 13 amino acids.